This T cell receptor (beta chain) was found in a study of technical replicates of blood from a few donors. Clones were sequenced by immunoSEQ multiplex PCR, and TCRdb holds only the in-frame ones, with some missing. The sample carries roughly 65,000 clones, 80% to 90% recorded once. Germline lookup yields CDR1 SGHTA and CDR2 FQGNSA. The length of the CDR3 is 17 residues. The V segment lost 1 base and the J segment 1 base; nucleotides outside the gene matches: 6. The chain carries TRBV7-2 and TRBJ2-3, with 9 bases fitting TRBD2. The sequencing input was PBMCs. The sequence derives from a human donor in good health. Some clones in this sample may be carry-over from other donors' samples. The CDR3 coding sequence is TGTGCCAGCAGCTTAGTGTCTAGCGGGGAGCGCACAGATACGCAGTATTTT. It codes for CASSLVSSGERTDTQYF.